Detailed here is one T cell receptor beta chain. Its antigen is unknown. Nothing much larger sits one base from this clone, and base qualities are not available. CDR1 and CDR2, looked up from the germline V gene (reference sequence), are MNHEY and SMNVEV. V gives up 6 bases and J gives up 2 bases, and the segment between their germline ends measures 15 bases. Spanning cysteine to phenylalanine, the CDR3 consists of 15 amino acids. Only the CDR3 DNA stays, 45 bases, in frame from base 1. This sample is part of a study of blood T cell repertoires in COVID-19 (dated by TCRdb to 2018 to 2020). For the wider study: Samples from collaborators originated in the United States, Italy and Spain and spanned both the acute and convalescent phases of COVID-19. The material from the prospective study consisted of cDNA or gDNA derived from T cells, B-cell-depleted T cells, or PBMCs. The repertoires were made available in a free public database intended to serve as a resource for research on the immune response to SARS-CoV-2. Nearly every sample came with metadata listing a de-identified subject ID, COVID-19 status, age in years and sex. The samples were drawn from the first 160 participants of the ongoing ImmuneRACE study and from 950 to 1,500 subjects provided by 6 global collaborators. HLA class I and class II types, where available, came from metadata supplied by the sample provider rather than from assay-based typing. The dataset comprised deeply sampled blood TCRbeta repertoires from subjects exposed to, actively infected with, or recovered from COVID-19. Study-level results and caveats: The quantity of clinical and demographic metadata differed by source and by participant and was supplied without curation.

The immunoSEQ Assay, a bias-controlled multiplex PCR, was used to amplify TCRbeta CDR3 regions from genomic DNA. The paper's processing steps were these. Within the assay, amplification of reference gene primers was used to estimate how many nucleated cells each sample contained. Sequence reads were collapsed and filtered to measure the absolute abundance of every unique TCRbeta CDR3 rearrangement. Productive Simpson clonality was computed per sample as the square root of Simpson's diversity index over productive rearrangements. Sourced from immuneACCESS, this table was stored by TCRdb with only in-frame sequences that have V and J called. A share of the clones is absent; for the studies checked, an unresolved V gene accounts for under half, and the remainder has no known explanation. V and J calls and clone size come straight from that table; D and trimming were deduced from the DNA. The sample records 310,000 or so clones, around 89% of which are singletons. In total, the top ten clones hold approximately 4% of the sample.

Whole blood was collected in K2EDTA tubes by collaborating institutions according to the institutions' own protocols. For TCRbeta analysis, collaborators shipped samples in one of three forms: frozen whole blood, isolated PBMCs, or DNA extracted from either of those sample types. The clonotype comes from a woman aged 45 to 65 with active or convalescent COVID-19. The chain couples TRBV27 to TRBJ2-3; the D gene identity is not certain. Sequencing was performed on peripheral blood. In nucleotides, the sequence is TGTGCCAGCAGCGACTTGGCGCACCTCACAGATACGCAGTATTTT. This encodes CASSDLAHLTDTQYF.